This T cell receptor beta chain was observed in a study of cytomegalovirus exposure and HLA in healthy donors. This PCR relied on a set of 60 Vbeta primers and 13 Jbeta primers. TCRdb's table, derived via immunoSEQ multiplex PCR, lists solely in-frame clones and lacks some. The profile shows 50,000 to 65,000 clones, around 75% of them singletons. The germline V gene has CDR1 MNHEY and CDR2 SVGAGI. The CDR3 covers 15 residues. V lost 2 bases to trimming and J lost 5 bases; unmatched junction nucleotides: 3. This TCR was sampled from a man in his fifties in good health and CMV-seropositive. The chain links TRBV6-5 to TRBJ2-7; 13 positions match TRBD2. The sequenced sample consisted of PBMCs. This chain's CDR3 is CASSYGLAGDHEQYF. The CDR3 DNA is TGTGCCAGCAGTTACGGACTAGCGGGGGACCACGAGCAGTACTTC.